This T cell receptor (beta chain) was sequenced for a study of Ad26.COV2.S vaccination and SARS-CoV-2 variants. For this clone: Its antigen is still unknown.

Stated treatment: about 20 received Ad26.COV2.S at low or high dose, single or two shots; about 5 received placebo; per-sample allocation not given. Collection of the samples took place on day 63 after the first injection of vaccine or placebo. Donation was by an adult aged 18-55 years who was in Boston. Study results and caveats: Vaccinees displayed broader spike-specific TCR repertoires than placebo recipients.

Sequencing used immunoSEQ multiplex PCR; TCRdb keeps in-frame clones, though not all of them. The table has some 500,000 clones, 85% to 90% seen once; the top ten hold around 2.5%. This clonotype was obtained from a person between 18 and 65 years old who received the Ad26.COV2.S COVID-19 vaccine or a placebo. Specimen: peripheral blood, collected in a trial of Ad26.COV2.S vaccine versus placebo.

CDR3 in DNA: TGTGCCAGCAGCCAAAAGTGGGACAGGGACTCCTACGAGCAGTACTTC. As protein: CASSQKWDRDSYEQYF. The genes are TRBV4-2 and TRBJ2-7, with TRBD1 matching over 9 bases. The CDR3 covers 16 residues. The germline V gene has CDR1 LGHNA and CDR2 YNFKEQ. With V trimmed by 2 bases and J by 0 bases, 5 bases remained unmatched.